The text below deals with one T cell receptor beta chain. Which antigen it targets is not known. No per-base quality is available; no much larger clone lies one base away. V drops 1 base and J drops 4 bases, leaving 14 bases in between. CDR1 and CDR2 were assigned from the germline V gene (reference sequence) as GTSNPN and SVGIG. The cysteine opens and the phenylalanine closes a CDR3 of 15 amino acids. The entry retains the CDR3 DNA only, 45 bases that are in frame from base 1. From each donor, a single peripheral blood sample of 95 to 150 mL on average was drawn into heparinised tubes. A BD FACSAria II and a panel including CD45RO, CCR7, CD25, CD127, CD95 and CD27 were used to sort naive, central memory, regulatory and stem cell-like memory CD4+ T cells. A purity above 95% was achieved for all sorted populations. PBMCs were separated immediately by Lymphoprep density gradient centrifugation and were stained directly, without being cultured. So that batch effects would be minimized, each experiment stained and sorted samples in pairs, pairing one healthy donor with one patient.

The entire amount of isolated RNA was reverse transcribed using the High Capacity cDNA Reverse Transcription Kit, so the sequenced TCRB transcripts were expressed ones. Deep immunoSEQ sequencing was performed on naive, central memory and regulatory T cell samples, with an average of around 3.4 million total reads per sample. After sorted cells were lysed in RLT buffer, RNA was extracted with DNase-treated RNeasy Micro or Mini kits, with the choice depending on cell number. To prevent cross-contamination, every cell subset was processed on its own, while patient and healthy donor samples were processed together. The immunoSEQ multiplex PCR was used to amplify TCRB sequences from cDNA, generating 87-bp fragments that spanned the CDR3 region. Sequencing of the amplicons was done on the Illumina HiSeq platform. For the original study's pipeline: Synthetic template baselines were used to correct PCR bias computationally, reads within Hamming distance 2 were collapsed together, and singletons that could not be merged were discarded. Reads were aligned against IMGT so that V, D and J genes, CDR3 length and insertions or deletions at six rearrangement sites could be assigned. Within each subset, clonotype counts were normalized to sorted cell number, after which true diversity and Gini coefficients were computed with the tcR R package. The overlap coefficient, calculated on TCRB nucleotide sequences, was used to quantify repertoire sharing. Out-of-frame TCRB sequences from naive cells were analyzed as a proxy for the pre-selection repertoire. TCRdb carries this immuneACCESS record with in-frame sequences only. Its versions omit some clonotypes, under half of them owing to an unresolved V gene in the studies checked, with the rest unexplained. V and J calls and clone size are as listed in that table; D and trimming were resolved from the DNA. Here the sample has under 400,000 clones; 15% to 20% occur a single time. Of the sample, approximately 0.041% falls within the top ten clones.

The data stem from a study of beta chain features in type 1 diabetes (dated by TCRdb to 2016 to 2019). Some background on the complete study: Mean age, gender distribution, total cell number and subset yield did not differ between patients and healthy donors. Regulatory and stem cell-like memory subsets were obtained from only 8 patients and about 8 healthy donors, while naive and central memory subsets were obtained from all 28 donors. Across all samples, fewer than 110,000,000 sorted cells were examined, and cell number per subset correlated strongly with RNA yield. The study compared TCRB repertoires of sorted circulating CD4+ T cell subsets between recently diagnosed type 1 diabetes patients and matched healthy donors.

Study-wide conclusions, independent of this receptor: In all four CD4+ subsets, TCRB CDR3 length was moderately but significantly shorter in type 1 diabetes patients. PCR might favor shorter templates, but patient and control samples were amplified and corrected together, so any skew would affect both groups equally. HLA sub-analyses involved small numbers of individuals, so any influence of HLA type on TCRB rearrangement remained unresolved. Because cDNA rather than genomic DNA was sequenced, highly expressing activated cells could have been over-represented, although no difference in activation and CD3 levels was found between groups. At VDJ recombination sites, patients with type 1 diabetes made fewer insertions and deleted more nucleotides, a pattern implying thymic rearrangement abnormalities. Naive, central memory and regulatory TCRB repertoires appeared to be more similar among patients than among healthy donors.

The clonotype was recovered from a young woman in good health. The rearranged segments are TRBV30 and TRBJ1-3; the D gene is possibly TRBD1, with 5 bases matching. Sequenced: naive CD4+ T cells from blood. This specimen's cell subset or site label, per the study, means: true naive CD4+ T cells. The CDR3 loop reads CAWSGTPRTGNTIYF. The sequenced DNA is TGTGCCTGGAGTGGGACACCGAGGACGGGAAACACCATATATTTT. The entire variable domain, with the stretches around the CDR3 drawn from the reference TRBV30 and TRBJ1-3 proteins, is SQTIHQWPATLVQPVGSPLSLECTVEGTSNPNLYWYRQAAGRGLQLLFYSVGIGQISSEVPQNLSASRPQDRQFILSSKKLLLSDSGFYLCAWSGTPRTGNTIYFGEGSWLTVV.